This T cell receptor beta chain was sequenced in a study of Ad26.COV2.S vaccination and SARS-CoV-2 variants. About the study: Ad26.COV2.S was injected intramuscularly once or twice, 56 days apart. Study-level findings and limits: Vaccine and placebo recipients had comparable breadth of non-spike TCRs.

V was shortened by 4 bases and J by 2 bases, with 21 bases between the two germline ends. This CDR3 is 18 amino acids long. Germline V gives CDR1 SNHLY, CDR2 FYNNEI. Indicated treatment: about 20 received Ad26.COV2.S at low or high dose, single or two shots; roughly 5 received placebo; per-sample allocation not given. Material that was analyzed had been drawn on day 63 after the first vaccine or placebo injection. Ad26 vector vaccine expressed Wuhan-strain SARS-CoV-2 spike. Some clones are missing from TCRdb's copy, which holds only in-frame ones; the method was immunoSEQ multiplex PCR. The data contain roughly 380,000 clones, around 86% of them singletons. A remark on this clone: Its target is unknown.

The rearrangement links TRBV2 to TRBJ1-5; possible D gene TRBD1, 5 bases. The material sequenced was peripheral blood, taken in a trial of Ad26.COV2.S vaccine versus placebo. The TCR sequence derives from a person between 18 and 60 years old who received the Ad26.COV2.S COVID-19 vaccine or a placebo. This chain's CDR3 is CASSAGDLTGWGNQPQHF. The CDR3 DNA reads TGTGCCAGCAGTGCCGGGGATCTTACAGGTTGGGGCAATCAGCCCCAGCATTTT. The full variable domain, rest sourced from reference TRBV2 and TRBJ1-5, is EPEVTQTPSHQVTQMGQEVILRCVPISNHLYFYWYRQILGQKVEFLVSFYNNEISEKSEIFDDQFSVERPDGSNFTLKIRSTKLEDSAMYFCASSAGDLTGWGNQPQHFGDGTRLSIL.